The 9 T cell receptor beta chains below come from one sample, sequenced in a study of low-dose radiotherapy and immunotherapy resistance in tumors. The time point is: before trial treatment. With TRAV- and TRBV-specific primers, first-strand cDNA was made, covering the alpha and beta chains. The TCRs were subjected to amplification over roughly 18 PCR cycles employing a constant-region primer in conjunction with a V-primer adapter. Each CDR3 protein is one row after TCRdb ran MiXCR on the reads. In the table there are around 64,000 distinct CDR3 sequences, approximately 26% of which are singletons. The specimen was PBMCs, collected before treatment. Receptors were obtained from a male donor with rectosigmoid adenocarcinoma.

At least ten counts were recorded for this clonotype. The rearrangement links TRBV9 to TRBJ2-3, with 8 bases aligning to TRBD1. CDR1 and CDR2 from the germline V gene are SGDLS and YYNGEE. Unmatched junction bases numbered 3, after V lost 7 bases and J lost 2 bases. This CDR3 is 13 amino acids long. The CDR3 loop is CASLDRDTDTQYF. The CDR3 region has the DNA TGTGCCAGCCTGGACAGGGACACAGATACGCAGTATTTT.

This clonotype was counted many times. The J gene is TRBJ2-7, the V gene TRBV19; D may be TRBD1 (5 bases). V was clipped by 5 bases and J by 6 bases, with 11 bases between them. The length of the CDR3 is 12 residues. The germline gives CDR1 LNHDA, CDR2 SQIVND (reference sequence). This chain's CDR3 is CASSSYRLEQYF. DNA for the CDR3: TGTGCCAGTAGTTCCTACAGGCTCGAGCAGTACTTC.

This clonotype was recorded many times. CDR3 region: CASSAANTDTQYF. CDR3 nucleotide sequence: TGTGCCAGCAGTGCAGCAAACACAGATACGCAGTATTTT. The rearrangement links TRBV6-2 or TRBV6-3 to TRBJ2-3; D uncertain. The germline CDR1 and CDR2 sequences are MNHEY and SVGEGT. CDR3 size: 13 residues. Trimming took 5 bases from V and 2 from J, leaving 8 bases between them.

Notes on this clonotype: The DNA is left out, because the CDR3 cannot be placed on it with certainty; the CDR3 is given as TCRdb lists it. The chain carries TRBV23-1 and TRBJ1-4; the table gives TRBD1 as D, unverified against the DNA. TRBV23-1 is an ORF for which the function is uncertain. The CDR3 contains 15 residues when both ends are counted. The CDR3 reads CASSPPDRAGKTVFF.

The sample holds many counts of this clonotype. The chain is built from TRBV12-3 or TRBV12-4 and TRBJ2-5; TRBD1 might be the D (5 bases). The V and J ends lost 7 bases and 4 bases respectively, with 16 bases between them. The CDR3 has 14 amino acids. CDR3 sequence: CASNFQGSRETQYF. The CDR3 DNA sequence: TGTGCCAGCAATTTTCAGGGATCCCGAGAGACCCAGTACTTC.

There are many counts of this clonotype. The chain couples TRBV27 to TRBJ1-2; tentative D call: TRBD1 (6 bases). CDR3 size: 15 residues. V was clipped by 2 bases and J by 4 bases, with 14 bases between them. Germline-derived CDR1 and CDR2 are MNHEY and SMNVEV (reference sequence). The chain's CDR3 is CASSLVSDRSYGYTF. DNA for the CDR3: TGTGCCAGCAGTTTAGTATCGGACAGATCCTATGGCTACACCTTC.

This clonotype was recorded many times. The chain carries TRBV29-1 and TRBJ2-7; tentative D call: TRBD1 (5 bases). The CDR3 runs to 10 residues. The V end lost 6 bases, the J end lost 3 bases, and 6 bases lay between the germline ends. Germline V gene data show CDR1 as SQVTM and CDR2 as ANQGSEA. CDR3 protein: CSVQDYEQYF. The CDR3 DNA is TGCAGCGTACAGGACTACGAGCAGTACTTC.

This clonotype was seen at least ten times. J is TRBJ2-3 and V is TRBV7-3; 8 nucleotides align to TRBD2. V trimming: 1 base; J trimming: 6 bases; junction bases outside the gene matches: 9. This CDR3 comprises 16 residues. The germline CDR1 and CDR2 sequences are SGHTA and FQGTGA. The CDR3, as DNA: TGTGCCAGCAGCTTAAGTCCCAGCGGGAGCAGGGATACGCAGTATTTT. It is translated as CASSLSPSGSRDTQYF.

The sample holds many counts of this clonotype. This chain joins TRBV20-1 and TRBJ2-7; 12 nucleotides agree with TRBD1. Germline values: CDR1 DFQATT, CDR2 SNEGSKA (reference sequence). This CDR3 is built from 17 residues. In DNA form, the CDR3 reads TGCAGCCGCTGGGGACAGGGGGCGCCGGGTACCCCTTACGAGCAGTACTTC. Translation gives CSRWGQGAPGTPYEQYF.